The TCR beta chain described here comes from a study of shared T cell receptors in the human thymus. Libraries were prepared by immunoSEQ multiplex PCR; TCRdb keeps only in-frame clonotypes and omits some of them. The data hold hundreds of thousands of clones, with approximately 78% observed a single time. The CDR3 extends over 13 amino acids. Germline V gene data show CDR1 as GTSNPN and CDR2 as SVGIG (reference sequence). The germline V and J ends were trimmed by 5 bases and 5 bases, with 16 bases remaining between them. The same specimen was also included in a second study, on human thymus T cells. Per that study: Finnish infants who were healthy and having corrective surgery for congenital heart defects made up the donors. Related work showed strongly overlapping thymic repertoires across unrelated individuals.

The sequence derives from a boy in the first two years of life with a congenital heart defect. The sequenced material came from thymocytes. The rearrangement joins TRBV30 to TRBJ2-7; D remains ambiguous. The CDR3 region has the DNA TGTGCCTGGGACTCTCTTTCCCGGCACGAGCAGTACTTC. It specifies CAWDSLSRHEQYF.